The next 19 T cell receptor beta chains were all read from a single sample in a study of OX40 agonist ivuxolimab in advanced cancers. Libraries were prepared by immunoSEQ multiplex PCR; TCRdb keeps only in-frame clonotypes and omits some of them. The repertoire consists of some 41,000 clones, with 89% occurring once and the leading ten covering approximately 0.5%. The sample consisted of CD4+ or CD8+ T cells sorted from blood, taken in a trial of the OX40 agonist ivuxolimab. These receptors all come from an adult with an advanced solid tumor such as melanoma, head and neck, liver or kidney cancer.

The chain combines TRBV7-9 with TRBJ1-1; a weak D match, TRBD1 (5 bases). This CDR3 comprises 14 residues. Germline V gene data show CDR1 as SEHNR and CDR2 as FQNEAQ (reference sequence). The V end lost 2 bases, the J end lost 4 bases, and 11 bases lay between the germline ends. This chain's CDR3 is CASSLQGGSTEAFF. CDR3 nucleotides: TGTGCCAGCAGCTTACAGGGAGGGAGCACTGAAGCTTTCTTT.

This rearrangement joins TRBV11-2 to TRBJ2-3; 8 nucleotides agree with TRBD2. J was trimmed by 5 bases and V by 3 bases; bases with no gene match: 7. Germline assignment: CDR1 SGHAT and CDR2 FQNNGV. The CDR3 contains 15 residues. The DNA of the CDR3 is TGTGCCAGCAGCTTCCTGCGGGGGGTAGTAGATACGCAGTATTTT. Its protein product is CASSFLRGVVDTQYF.

This sequence joins TRBV7-2 and TRBJ1-3; D ambiguous. CDR1 and CDR2 from the germline V gene are SGHTA and FQGNSA. CDR3 size: 14 residues. Trimming stripped 1 base from V and 0 bases from J, with 4 bases between. The CDR3 is CASSLGVSGNTIYF. CDR3 in DNA: TGTGCCAGCAGCTTAGGGGTCTCTGGAAACACCATATATTTT. The whole variable domain, filled in from reference TRBV7-2 and TRBJ1-3, reads GAGVSQSPSNKVTEKGKDVELRCDPISGHTALYWYRQSLGQGLEFLIYFQGNSAPDKSGLPSDRFSAERTGGSVSTLTIQRTQQEDSAVYLCASSLGVSGNTIYFGEGSWLTVV.

This chain joins TRBV4-2 and TRBJ1-2, with 7 positions matching TRBD1. Germline V lookup: CDR1 LGHNA, CDR2 YNFKEQ. With V trimmed by 5 bases and J by 0 bases, 6 bases remained unmatched. CDR3 length: 15 residues. In DNA, the CDR3 is TGTGCCAGCAGCTTCCAGACAGGGACTAACTATGGCTACACCTTC. This translates into CASSFQTGTNYGYTF.

The gene calls are TRBV7-2 and TRBJ1-1; no clear D gene. Germline-derived CDR1 and CDR2 are SGHTA and FQGNSA. The length of the CDR3 is 12 residues. V lost 0 bases, J lost 6 bases, and 5 bases lay in between. The CDR3 region has the DNA TGTGCCAGCAGCTTAGCACCCTCTGAAGCTTTCTTT. This codes for CASSLAPSEAFF.

The rearrangement uses TRBV7-6 and TRBJ1-6; D is possibly TRBD1 (5 bases). Trimming removed 0 bases at V and 5 bases at J, with 5 bases between. The length of the CDR3 is 14 residues. CDR1 SGHVS and CDR2 FNYEAQ come from the germline V gene. The CDR3 sequence is CASSLAGDNSPLHF. CDR3 coding DNA: TGTGCCAGCAGCTTAGCGGGGGATAATTCACCCCTCCACTTT.

The chain employs TRBV7-3 and TRBJ1-1; TRBD1 agrees at 9 bases. After removal of 2 bases from V and 4 bases from J, the junction contained 5 bases not matched to a gene. CDR3 length: 15 amino acids. CDR1 is SGHTA, CDR2 FQGTGA, per germline. CDR3 bases: TGTGCCAGCAGCTTACTACAGGGGGCAGGCACTGAAGCTTTCTTT. The encoded protein is CASSLLQGAGTEAFF.

The rearrangement links TRBV27 to TRBJ1-2; 7 bases match TRBD1. Germline CDR1 is MNHEY and CDR2 is SMNVEV (reference sequence). The CDR3 sequence is 13 residues long. J was trimmed by 6 bases and V by 5 bases; bases with no gene match: 6. The CDR3 reads CASSLDRDHGYTF. CDR3 sequence (DNA): TGTGCCAGCAGTCTCGACAGGGACCATGGCTACACCTTC.

The chain recombines TRBV19 with TRBJ1-5, with 7 bases that match TRBD1. This CDR3 spans 16 amino acids. The J segment lost 7 bases and the V segment lost 7 bases, leaving 16 bases of the junction unmatched. Germline CDR1 reads LNHDA; CDR2 reads SQIVND (reference sequence). CDR3 sequence (DNA): TGTGCCAGTACCCGTACAGGGGTTAATTCTAGACAGCCCCAGCATTTT. It is translated as CASTRTGVNSRQPQHF.

The chain has TRBV4-3 and TRBJ1-5, with D maybe TRBD1 (6 bases). The germline CDR1 and CDR2 sequences are LGHNA and YSLEER. CDR3 length equals 14 residues. The V end lost 4 bases, the J end lost 6 bases, and 13 bases lay between the germline ends. CDR3 sequence: CASSPDGGLQPQHF. In nucleotides, the CDR3 is TGCGCCAGCAGCCCCGACGGGGGCCTTCAGCCCCAGCATTTT.

The chain recombines TRBV6-4 with TRBJ2-1; 8 bases fit TRBD1. Trimming at V came to 5 bases and at J to 3 bases, leaving 3 bases not matched to a gene. The CDR3 consists of 14 residues. In germline, CDR1 is MRHNA, CDR2 SNTAGT. The CDR3 reads CASSPGQGYNEQFF. As DNA, the CDR3 is TGTGCCAGCAGTCCCGGACAGGGCTACAATGAGCAGTTCTTC.

The gene calls are TRBV7-2 and TRBJ1-2, with a weak D call TRBD1 (5 bases). The V end was cut by 6 bases, the J end by 2 bases, with 13 bases between. Germline CDR1 is SGHTA and CDR2 is FQGNSA. The CDR3 sequence is 14 residues long. CDR3 bases: TGTGCCAGCAGGTTAACGCAGGGAAACTATGGCTACACCTTC. It translates to CASRLTQGNYGYTF.

The CDR3: CASSQDVRQGWEKLFF. The CDR3 nucleotides are TGCGCCAGCAGCCAAGACGTCCGGCAGGGATGGGAAAAACTGTTTTTT. V and J are TRBV4-1 and TRBJ1-4, with a weak D call TRBD1 (5 bases). CDR1 and CDR2 from the germline V gene are MGHRA and YSYEKL. The CDR3 totals 16 residues. Trimming shortened V by 0 bases and J by 8 bases, and 16 bases separated the two germline ends.

V usage is TRBV11-2 and J usage is TRBJ1-2; perhaps TRBD1 as D (5 bases). Germline V gives CDR1 SGHAT, CDR2 FQNNGV. The CDR3 sequence is 15 residues long. Deletions cut 1 base from V and 4 bases from J, with 13 bases between. Here the CDR3 DNA reads TGTGCCAGCAGCTTAGCCGGAGGGGATTTCTATGGCTACACCTTC. Translated, it gives CASSLAGGDFYGYTF. Combining the CDR3 with reference TRBV11-2 and TRBJ1-2 gives the whole variable domain EAGVAQSPRYKIIEKRQSVAFWCNPISGHATLYWYQQILGQGPKLLIQFQNNGVVDDSQLPKDRFSAERLKGVDSTLKIQPAKLEDSAVYLCASSLAGGDFYGYTFGSGTRLTVV.

The chain is built from TRBV7-6 and TRBJ2-1, with TRBD2 matching over 12 bases. The germline CDR1 and CDR2 sequences are SGHVS and FNYEAQ. With 1 base clipped from V and 8 bases from J, the junction kept 6 bases outside the gene matches. CDR3 length: 16 amino acids. In DNA, the CDR3 is TGTGCCAGCAGCTTAGAGGCTAGCGGGGGGGCCTATGAGCAGTTCTTC. This translates into CASSLEASGGAYEQFF.

The chain joins TRBV11-3 to TRBJ2-3; 8 bases line up with TRBD1. J gave up 2 bases and V 3 bases, and 16 bases lay outside the gene matches. This CDR3 has 19 residues. Germline assignment: CDR1 SGHNT and CDR2 YENEEA. The CDR3 coding sequence is TGTGCCAGCAGCTTGACAGGGGTTATCACATCAAGATTCACAGATACGCAGTATTTT. This translates into CASSLTGVITSRFTDTQYF.

The chain carries TRBV7-3 and TRBJ1-6; D gene uncertain. V was pared by 5 bases and J by 5 bases, with 7 bases between. From germline, CDR1 is SGHTA and CDR2 FQGTGA. This CDR3 has 13 amino acids. The chain's CDR3 is CASSPWHNSPLHF. CDR3 nucleotides: TGTGCCAGCAGCCCGTGGCATAATTCACCCCTCCACTTT. Based on the CDR3 plus reference TRBV7-3 and TRBJ1-6, the full variable domain is GAGVSQTPSNKVTEKGKYVELRCDPISGHTALYWYRQSLGQGPEFLIYFQGTGAADDSGLPNDRFFAVRPEGSVSTLKIQRTERGDSAVYLCASSPWHNSPLHFGNGTRLTVT.

The chain uses TRBV5-1 and TRBJ2-5, with 14 bases matching TRBD2. CDR1 is SGHRS, CDR2 YFSETQ, per germline. This CDR3 region has 17 residues. Unmatched junction bases numbered 5, after V lost 0 bases and J lost 4 bases. The CDR3 is CASSLGLAGGPGETQYF. The CDR3 DNA is TGCGCCAGCAGCTTGGGACTAGCGGGGGGGCCGGGAGAGACCCAGTACTTC.

The chain employs TRBV7-8 and TRBJ2-7, with 9 bases lining up with TRBD2. J gave up 6 bases and V 1 base, and 4 bases lay outside the gene matches. The CDR3 has 14 amino acids. Germline V gene data show CDR1 as SGHVS and CDR2 as FQNEAQ. The CDR3 loop is CASSLETSGIEQYF. CDR3 bases: TGTGCCAGCAGCTTAGAGACTAGCGGCATCGAGCAGTACTTC.